This paragraph reports one T cell receptor (beta chain). This clone was counted a single time. Its antigen remains unidentified. The sample holds no much larger clone one base away, and base qualities are not on file. The record originates from a study of shared clonotypes between healthy human individuals (TCRdb year 2020). Background for the entire study: A few men and a couple of women, aged 18 to 49 years, made up the cohort. Blood TCR repertoires of a handful of healthy adults were deeply sequenced to estimate repertoire size and the extent of clonotype sharing between individuals. Libraries were prepared and TCR repertoires were sequenced by different laboratories using diverse techniques, in order to increase sequencing depth and limit assay-specific biases. For each donor, CD4 naive and CD4 memory were each run on three plates, CD8 naive on two plates, and CD8 memory on one plate. Per donor, leukapheresis produced somewhere between about 0.8 and 9 billion PBMCs.

The donors were healthy, HIV-negative adults with no recently reported acute infections or vaccinations. Every donor was a Caucasian adult residing in Nashville, Tennessee, USA. CD4+ T cells were enriched through magnetic negative selection, after which naive cells were positively selected on CD45RA and the remaining negative fraction served as the memory subset. Blood was obtained by leukapheresis, after which PBMCs were separated by Ficoll-Histopaque density gradient centrifugation and cryopreserved in liquid nitrogen vapor phase. Analytical flow cytometry was used to check the purity and quantity of every magnetically sorted T cell population. Each sorted fraction had its genomic DNA isolated and then quantified by UV absorbance on a Nanodrop 2000c. General study outcomes and caveats: Naive subsets generally had larger estimated clonotype richness than memory subsets. Sampling was restricted to blood, and TCR repertoires in tissues likely differ from the TCR repertoires found in blood. Rarefaction of sorted-subset datasets indicated incomplete sequencing despite the large sequencing depth. Clonotypes shared by all four sorted-subset donors showed higher generation probabilities than non-shared clonotypes. Sharing across a few donors was observed for approximately 5% of naive CD4, 3% to 3.5% of naive CD8, 2% to 2.5% of memory CD4, and roughly 0.43% of memory CD8 clonotypes. Because the study included only a small number of donors, the genetic and exposure-history diversity represented was limited. Based on pairwise subsampling, the degree of clonotype sharing among donors was expected to be affected by sequencing depth.

Spanning cysteine to phenylalanine, the CDR3 consists of 13 amino acids. Just CDR3 DNA is preserved here, 39 bases in frame from base 1. CDR1 and CDR2 are read off the germline V gene as SNHLY and FYNNEI. The germline ends are 13 bases apart after V is trimmed by 6 bases and J by 8 bases. TCR CDR3 regions were amplified from genomic DNA by multiplex PCR using the deep immunoSEQ assay. Extracted genomic DNA from each cell subset was distributed evenly across all wells of several immunoSEQ 96-well plates, and each plate was treated as a replicate. For sorted subsets, approximately 210 ng genomic DNA, equal to approximately 30,000 T cell genomes, was loaded into each replicate PCR. Purified libraries were quantified with a Qubit 3.0 fluorometer, sized on a Bioanalyzer 2100, and re-quantified with the KAPA Library Quantification kit. A separate single-read 150-cycle Illumina NextSeq 550 flow cell was used to sequence each immunoSEQ 96-well plate. As for how the authors treated the data: Because the immunoSEQ output held only junctional sequences and lacked quality scores, the filtering could not match the filtering applied to full-length reads. Sequences were annotated with PyIR, a Python wrapper for IgBLAST v1.9, and V/J genes and CDR3 were assigned using IMGT germline references. Any read was removed if the V/J assignment was weak (E-value above 1e-6), the CDR3 was missing, or the read contained stop codons, out-of-frame junctions, or ambiguous translated residues. V3J clonotypes were defined by identical inferred V gene, J gene, and CDR3 amino acid sequence. Percentage overlap between repertoires was calculated by dividing the number of shared unique clonotypes by the size of the smaller repertoire. Repertoire richness was assessed with RTK rarefaction, the Chao1 estimator, and Recon v2.1 estimates of unobserved clonotypes. Generation probabilities were computed with OLGA for all TCRbeta clonotypes obtained by the gDNA method from several donors. The clones in this table, taken by TCRdb from immuneACCESS, are in-frame only. Not every clone is retained; where verified, under half of the shortfall comes from an unresolved V gene, and the cause of the rest is unknown. V, J and clone size were drawn from that table, and D and trimming were deduced from the DNA. This sample holds some 1.5 million clones; around 95% were observed only once. The ten largest account for approximately 1% of the sample.

This receptor was identified in a man aged 25 to 45 in good health. Sequences were obtained from naive CD4+ T cells sorted from blood. The cell subset or site label, as the study defines it: CD45RA+ positively selected. In this chain, TRBV2 is recombined with TRBJ1-4; there is no confident call for the D gene. In nucleotide form, the sequence is TGTGCCAGCAGGGTGGTAGGTTTCGAAAAACTGTTTTTT. This codes for CASRVVGFEKLFF.